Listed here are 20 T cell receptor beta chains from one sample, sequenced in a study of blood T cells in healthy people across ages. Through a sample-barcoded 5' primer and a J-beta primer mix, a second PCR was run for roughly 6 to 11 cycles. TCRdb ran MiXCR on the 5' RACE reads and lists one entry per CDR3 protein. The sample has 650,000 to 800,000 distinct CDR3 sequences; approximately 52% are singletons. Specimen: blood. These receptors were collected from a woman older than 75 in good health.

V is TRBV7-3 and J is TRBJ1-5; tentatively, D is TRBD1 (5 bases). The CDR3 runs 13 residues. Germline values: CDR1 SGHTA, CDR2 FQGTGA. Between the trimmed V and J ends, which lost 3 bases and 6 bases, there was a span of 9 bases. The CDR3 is CASSFARGQPQHF. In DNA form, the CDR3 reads TGTGCCAGCAGCTTCGCGAGGGGTCAGCCCCAGCATTTT.

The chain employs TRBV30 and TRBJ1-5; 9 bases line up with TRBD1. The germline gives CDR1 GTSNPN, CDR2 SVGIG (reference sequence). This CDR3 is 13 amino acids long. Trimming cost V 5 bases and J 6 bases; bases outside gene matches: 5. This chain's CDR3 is CAWGGTGTQPQHF. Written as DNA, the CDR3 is TGTGCCTGGGGGGGGACAGGGACTCAGCCCCAGCATTTT.

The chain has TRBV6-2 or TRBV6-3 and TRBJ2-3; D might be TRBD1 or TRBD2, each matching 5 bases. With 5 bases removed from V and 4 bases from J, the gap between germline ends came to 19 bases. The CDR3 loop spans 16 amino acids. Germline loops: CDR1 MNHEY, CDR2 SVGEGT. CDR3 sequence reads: CASSPGAAWGADTQYF. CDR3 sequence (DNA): TGTGCCAGCAGTCCCGGGGCGGCTTGGGGCGCAGATACGCAGTATTTT.

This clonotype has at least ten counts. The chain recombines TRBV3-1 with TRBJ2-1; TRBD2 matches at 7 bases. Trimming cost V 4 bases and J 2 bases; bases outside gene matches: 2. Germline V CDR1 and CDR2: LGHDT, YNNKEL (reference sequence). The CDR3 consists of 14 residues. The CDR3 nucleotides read TGTGCCAGCAGCCGCGGGAGCACCTACAATGAGCAGTTCTTC. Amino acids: CASSRGSTYNEQFF.

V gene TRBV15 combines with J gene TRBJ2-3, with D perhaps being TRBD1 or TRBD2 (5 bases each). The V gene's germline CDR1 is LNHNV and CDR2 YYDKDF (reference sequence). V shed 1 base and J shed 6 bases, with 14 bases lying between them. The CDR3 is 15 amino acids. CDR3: CATSRAGLRGDTQYF. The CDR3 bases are TGTGCCACCAGCAGAGCGGGGCTCCGTGGGGATACGCAGTATTTT.

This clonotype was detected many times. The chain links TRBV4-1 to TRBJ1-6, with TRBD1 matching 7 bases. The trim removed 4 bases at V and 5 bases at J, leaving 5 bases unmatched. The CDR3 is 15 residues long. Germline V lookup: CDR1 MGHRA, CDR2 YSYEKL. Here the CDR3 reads CASSRSGTDNSPLHF. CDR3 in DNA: TGCGCCAGCAGCCGCTCCGGGACAGATAATTCACCCCTCCACTTT.

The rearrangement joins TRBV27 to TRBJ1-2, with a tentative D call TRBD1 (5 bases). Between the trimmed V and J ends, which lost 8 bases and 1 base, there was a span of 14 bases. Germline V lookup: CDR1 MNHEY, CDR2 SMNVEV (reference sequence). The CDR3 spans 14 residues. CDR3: CASPTDSHNYGYTF. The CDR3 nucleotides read TGTGCCAGCCCCACCGACAGCCATAACTATGGCTACACCTTC.

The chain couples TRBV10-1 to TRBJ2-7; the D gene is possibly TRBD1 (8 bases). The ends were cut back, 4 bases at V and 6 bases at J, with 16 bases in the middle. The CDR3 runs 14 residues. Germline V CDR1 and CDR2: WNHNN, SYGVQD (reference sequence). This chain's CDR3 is CASSGGQGGLEQYF. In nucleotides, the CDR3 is TGCGCCAGCAGTGGAGGACAGGGAGGGCTCGAGCAGTACTTC.

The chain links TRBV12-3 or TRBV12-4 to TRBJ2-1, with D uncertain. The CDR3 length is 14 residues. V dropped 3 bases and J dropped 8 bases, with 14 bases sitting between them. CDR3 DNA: TGTGCCAGCAGTTTGTCCCATAGGCGGTATGAGCAGTTCTTC. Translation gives CASSLSHRRYEQFF.

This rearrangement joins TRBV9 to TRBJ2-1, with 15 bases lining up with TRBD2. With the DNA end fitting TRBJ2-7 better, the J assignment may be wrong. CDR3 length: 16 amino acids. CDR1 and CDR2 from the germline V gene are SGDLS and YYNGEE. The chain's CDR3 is CASSGPGLAGGHEQYF. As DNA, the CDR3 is TGTGCCAGCAGCGGCCCGGGACTAGCGGGGGGACATGAGCAGTACTTC.

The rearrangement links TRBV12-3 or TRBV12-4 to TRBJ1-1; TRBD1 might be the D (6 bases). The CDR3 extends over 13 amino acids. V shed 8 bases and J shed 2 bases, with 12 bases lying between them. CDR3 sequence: CASGYRVNTEAFF. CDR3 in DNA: TGTGCCAGCGGCTACAGGGTTAACACTGAAGCTTTCTTT.

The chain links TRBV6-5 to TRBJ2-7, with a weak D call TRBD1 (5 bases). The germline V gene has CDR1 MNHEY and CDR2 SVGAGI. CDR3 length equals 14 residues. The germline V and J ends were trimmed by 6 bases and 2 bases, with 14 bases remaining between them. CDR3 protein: CASRLGQGTYEQYF. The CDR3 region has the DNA TGTGCCAGCAGGCTGGGGCAGGGAACCTACGAGCAGTACTTC.

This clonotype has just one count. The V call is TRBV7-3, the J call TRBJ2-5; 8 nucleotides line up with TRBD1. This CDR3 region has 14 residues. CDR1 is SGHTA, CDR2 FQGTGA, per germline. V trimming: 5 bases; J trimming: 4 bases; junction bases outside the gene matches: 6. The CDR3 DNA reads TGTGCCAGCAGCCCCACGACAGGGGCAGAGACCCAGTACTTC. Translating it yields CASSPTTGAETQYF.

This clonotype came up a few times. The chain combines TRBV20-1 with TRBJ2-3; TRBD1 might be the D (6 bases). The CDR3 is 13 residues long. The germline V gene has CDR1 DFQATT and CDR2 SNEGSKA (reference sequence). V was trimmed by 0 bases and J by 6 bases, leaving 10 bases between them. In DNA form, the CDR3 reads TGCAGTGCTAGAGATGGGGGCCGGGATACGCAGTATTTT. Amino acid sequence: CSARDGGRDTQYF.

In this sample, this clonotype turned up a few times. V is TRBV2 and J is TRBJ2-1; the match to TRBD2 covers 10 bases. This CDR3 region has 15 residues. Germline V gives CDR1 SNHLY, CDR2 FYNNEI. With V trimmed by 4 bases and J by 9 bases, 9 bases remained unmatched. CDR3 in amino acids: CASSGMLAGVGEQFF. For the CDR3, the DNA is TGTGCCAGCAGTGGTATGCTAGCGGGAGTCGGTGAGCAGTTCTTC.

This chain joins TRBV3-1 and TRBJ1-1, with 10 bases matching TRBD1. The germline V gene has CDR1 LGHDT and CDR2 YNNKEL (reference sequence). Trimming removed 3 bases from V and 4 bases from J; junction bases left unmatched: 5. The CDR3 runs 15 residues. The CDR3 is CASSQIWTGGTEAFF. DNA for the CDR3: TGTGCCAGCAGCCAGATTTGGACAGGGGGCACTGAAGCTTTCTTT.

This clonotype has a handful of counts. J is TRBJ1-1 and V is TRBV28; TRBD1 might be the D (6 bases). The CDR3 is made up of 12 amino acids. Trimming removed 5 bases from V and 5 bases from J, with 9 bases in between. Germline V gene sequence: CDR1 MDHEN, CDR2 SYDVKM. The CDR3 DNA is TGTGCCAGCAGTACAGGGTGGACTGAAGCTTTCTTT. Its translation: CASSTGWTEAFF. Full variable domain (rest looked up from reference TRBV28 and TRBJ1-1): DVKVTQSSRYLVKRTGEKVFLECVQDMDHENMFWYRQDPGLGLRLIYFSYDVKMKEKGDIPEGYSVSREKKERFSLILESASTNQTSMYLCASSTGWTEAFFGQGTRLTVV.

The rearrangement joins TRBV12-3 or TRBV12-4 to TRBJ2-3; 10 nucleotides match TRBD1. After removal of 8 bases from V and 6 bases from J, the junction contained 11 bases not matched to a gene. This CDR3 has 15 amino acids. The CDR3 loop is CASGPDRGSTDTQYF. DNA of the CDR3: TGTGCCAGCGGCCCGGACAGGGGGTCTACGGATACGCAGTATTTT.

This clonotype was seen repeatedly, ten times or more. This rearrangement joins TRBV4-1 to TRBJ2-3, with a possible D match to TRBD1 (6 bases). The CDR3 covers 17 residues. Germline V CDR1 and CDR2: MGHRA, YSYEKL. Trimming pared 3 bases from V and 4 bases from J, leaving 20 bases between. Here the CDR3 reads CASSQRAQGSFPDTQYF. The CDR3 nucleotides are TGCGCCAGCAGCCAGAGGGCACAGGGAAGTTTCCCAGATACGCAGTATTTT.

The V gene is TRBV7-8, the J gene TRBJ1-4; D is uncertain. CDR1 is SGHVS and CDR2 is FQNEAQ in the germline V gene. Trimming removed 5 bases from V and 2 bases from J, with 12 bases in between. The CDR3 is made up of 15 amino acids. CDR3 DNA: TGTGCCAGCAGCCCGGCCGACTTTACTAATGAAAAACTGTTTTTT. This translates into CASSPADFTNEKLFF.